One T cell receptor (beta chain) is described in this entry. As yet, its antigen is unknown. Amplified material comprised TCR beta CDR3 regions derived from RNA transcripts. RT-PCR was first run with HTBI primers, then multiplex PCR in a second round. A single record per CDR3 protein comes from TCRdb applying MiXCR to the multiplex PCR reads. The sample consists of 660,000 or so distinct CDR3 sequences, under 50% of them appearing once. V trimming: 5 bases; J trimming: 3 bases; junction bases outside the gene matches: 16. The CDR3 is 18 amino acids. Germline CDR1 reads SGHDT; CDR2 reads YYEEEE. The data belong to a study of Graves' ophthalmopathy and Graves' hyperthyroidism. Study-level findings and limits: Most thyroid-expanded clonotypes exceeding 0.001 frequency were also found in blood. A model of 13 signatures distinguished ophthalmopathy from stable hyperthyroidism at around 90% sensitivity and about 80% specificity.

V and J are TRBV5-6 and TRBJ2-7, with TRBD2 matching 11 bases. The sequence derives from an adult man with Graves' ophthalmopathy. Sequenced sample: peripheral blood. CDR3 loop: CASSPWGRRLAGIYEQYF. CDR3 sequence (DNA): TGTGCCAGCAGTCCATGGGGGAGGCGACTAGCGGGGATCTACGAGCAGTACTTC. Full variable domain (missing parts from reference TRBV5-6 and TRBJ2-7): DAGVTQSPTHLIKTRGQQVTLRCSPKSGHDTVSWYQQALGQGPQFIFQYYEEEERQRGNFPDRFSGHQFPNYSSELNVNALLLGDSALYLCASSPWGRRLAGIYEQYFGPGTRLTVT.